This TCR beta chain derives from a study of blood T cell repertoires in COVID-19. Study at large: Sites in the United States, Italy and Spain provided acute and convalescent COVID-19 samples.

Germline lookup yields CDR1 MDHEN and CDR2 SYDVKM. The CDR3 runs 15 residues. Trimming took 6 bases from V and 2 from J; bases not matched to a gene: 6. Sequencing was performed with immunoSEQ multiplex PCR; in TCRdb, only in-frame clones are kept and a portion is missing. The sample consists of fewer than 500,000 clones, approximately 90% of them appearing once. Material for sequencing was peripheral blood. This clonotype was obtained from a man aged 18 to 29 with COVID-19, enrolled during active disease. The rearrangement joins TRBV28 to TRBJ2-7, with 11 bases lining up with TRBD2. The CDR3 DNA reads TGTGCCAGCAGATCGACTAGCGGGGCTCCCTACGAGCAGTACTTC. The encoded protein is CASRSTSGAPYEQYF.